Shown below are 26 T cell receptor beta chains from a single sample sequenced in a study of shared clonotypes between healthy human individuals. Produced via immunoSEQ multiplex PCR; TCRdb's table is partial and in-frame only. The repertoire holds 85,000 to 100,000 clones, around 68% seen once, with approximately 53% in the top ten. Material for sequencing was memory CD8+ T cells sorted from blood. The sample's subset: CD45RO+ cells pooled with CCR7-negative TemRA cells. Source of these receptors: a man younger than 45 in good health.

The chain links TRBV7-2 to TRBJ1-3; a possible D gene is TRBD1 (6 bases). This CDR3 has 15 residues. The germline CDR1 and CDR2 sequences are SGHTA and FQGNSA. Trimming shortened V by 2 bases and J by 2 bases, and 10 bases separated the two germline ends. CDR3 region: CASSLRGGTGNTIYF. Written as DNA, the CDR3 is TGTGCCAGCAGCTTAAGGGGGGGCACTGGAAACACCATATATTTT.

This clone appeared once. Just one base apart from a much larger clone, this may be a read error. The chain uses TRBV7-7 and TRBJ2-4; weak D call: TRBD2 (7 bases). This CDR3 region has 14 residues. V was pared by 5 bases and J by 8 bases, with 16 bases between. CDR1 and CDR2 from the germline V gene are SSHAT and FNYEAQ (reference sequence). CDR3 region: CASSQGLGGDIQYF. The CDR3 nucleotides are TGTGCCAGCAGCCAGGGGCTGGGGGGGGACATTCAGTACTTC.

The gene calls are TRBV18 and TRBJ2-3; D might be TRBD1 (5 bases). Germline V CDR1 and CDR2: KGHSH, LQKENI. CDR3 size: 16 residues. V was pared by 3 bases and J by 6 bases, with 19 bases between. The CDR3 DNA follows: TGTGCCAGCTCACCTTCGACAGACTCAGTGTGGGATACGCAGTATTTT. Protein product: CASSPSTDSVWDTQYF.

The rearrangement links TRBV6-6 to TRBJ2-2; maybe TRBD2 (5 bases). The CDR3 is 16 amino acids. V was shortened by 2 bases and J by 2 bases, with 12 bases between the two germline ends. CDR1 is MNHNY, CDR2 SVGAGI, per germline (reference sequence). The CDR3, as DNA: TGTGCCAGCAGTTACACCCTAGCCCTTAACACCGGGGAGCTGTTTTTT. It translates to CASSYTLALNTGELFF.

This clone was counted only a few times. A far larger clone is only one base removed, so a read error is likely. The V gene is TRBV6-5, the J gene TRBJ2-7; 7 nucleotides match TRBD1. The J segment lost 2 bases and the V segment lost 5 bases, leaving 0 bases of the junction unmatched. Germline CDR1 MNHEY, CDR2 SVGAGI. The length of the CDR3 is 12 residues. The DNA for the CDR3 is TGTGCCAGCAGTGGGACAGCCTACGAGCAGTACTTC. Its translation is CASSGTAYEQYF.

The rearrangement joins TRBV5-5 to TRBJ2-3; TRBD1 is a possible D gene (5 bases). CDR3 length: 16 residues. Germline V gene data show CDR1 as SGHKS and CDR2 as YYEKEE (reference sequence). The V end was cut by 4 bases, the J end by 2 bases, with 17 bases between. The CDR3 coding sequence is TGTGCCAGCAGCGCGCGCCAGGGTATTACCACAGATACGCAGTATTTT. Translated: CASSARQGITTDTQYF.

The V gene is TRBV27, the J gene TRBJ1-2, with D maybe TRBD1 (5 bases). The germline gives CDR1 MNHEY, CDR2 SMNVEV (reference sequence). Deletions cut 5 bases from V and 5 bases from J, with 12 bases between. This CDR3 has 13 residues. The CDR3 sequence is CASSRGAGYGYTF. CDR3 sequence (DNA): TGTGCCAGCAGTCGCGGGGCTGGATATGGCTACACCTTC.

The rearrangement links TRBV27 to TRBJ1-4, with D maybe TRBD1 (6 bases). The CDR3 extends over 15 amino acids. Trimming left V 5 bases short and J 8 bases short, with 18 bases between. The germline V gene encodes CDR1 MNHEY and CDR2 SMNVEV (reference sequence). The CDR3: CASSGLGGGEEKLFF. In DNA form, the CDR3 reads TGTGCCAGCAGTGGGCTTGGGGGGGGCGAAGAAAAACTGTTTTTT. Full variable domain (remainder filled in from reference TRBV27 and TRBJ1-4): EAQVTQNPRYLITVTGKKLTVTCSQNMNHEYMSWYRQDPGLGLRQIYYSMNVEVTDKGDVPEGYKVSRKEKRNFPLILESPSPNQTSLYFCASSGLGGGEEKLFFGSGTQLSVL.

V is TRBV11-2 and J is TRBJ2-7, with 7 bases fitting TRBD2. V dropped 4 bases and J dropped 4; count of bases not matched to a gene: 13. Germline V lookup: CDR1 SGHAT, CDR2 FQNNGV. The CDR3 spans 16 residues. The CDR3 DNA sequence: TGTGCCAGCAGCTCTGTTCCGGGGAGGGCCGAGTACGAGCAGTACTTC. It is translated as CASSSVPGRAEYEQYF.

V gene TRBV7-8 combines with J gene TRBJ2-3; the D gene is possibly TRBD2 (6 bases). Germline CDR1 reads SGHVS; CDR2 reads FQNEAQ. The CDR3 covers 15 residues. V lost 5 bases, J lost 1 base, and 13 bases lay in between. CDR3 bases: TGTGCCAGCAGCCCCACTAGCTCCCGCACAGATACGCAGTATTTT. Its protein product is CASSPTSSRTDTQYF.

This clone appeared a few times. This chain connects TRBV11-2 to TRBJ1-2; no definite D call. CDR1 and CDR2 from the germline V gene are SGHAT and FQNNGV. Deletions cut 3 bases from V and 5 bases from J, with 7 bases between. The CDR3 loop spans 12 amino acids. The DNA of the CDR3 is TGTGCCAGCAGCTTGGTGGAGTATGGCTACACCTTC. Translation: CASSLVEYGYTF.

The chain joins TRBV6-1 to TRBJ2-3; D may match TRBD1 or TRBD2 (5 bases each). CDR1 MNHNS and CDR2 SASEGT come from the germline V gene. Trimming left V 3 bases short and J 4 bases short, with 11 bases between. This CDR3 region has 14 residues. The CDR3 reads CASSDSRDPDTQYF. For the CDR3, the DNA is TGTGCCAGCAGTGACTCCAGGGACCCAGATACGCAGTATTTT.

The chain joins TRBV6-5 to TRBJ2-5; 7 positions match TRBD1. Trimming at V came to 10 bases and at J to 2 bases, leaving 7 bases not matched to a gene. The CDR3 consists of 13 residues. Germline V lookup: CDR1 MNHEY, CDR2 SVGAGI. The CDR3 region is CATNRDRQETQYF. The CDR3 region has the DNA TGTGCCACAAACCGGGACAGACAAGAGACCCAGTACTTC.

This chain joins TRBV27 and TRBJ2-1, with 14 bases that match TRBD2. CDR1 MNHEY and CDR2 SMNVEV come from the germline V gene (reference sequence). Trimming cost V 3 bases and J 7 bases; bases outside gene matches: 17. The CDR3 is 20 residues long. The CDR3 here is CASSFRIPGLAGETKNEQFF. DNA for the CDR3: TGTGCCAGCAGTTTCCGAATCCCGGGACTAGCGGGGGAAACCAAAAATGAGCAGTTCTTC.

The genes are TRBV18 and TRBJ1-2; D perhaps matches TRBD1 (5 bases). Per germline, CDR1 KGHSH and CDR2 LQKENI. The CDR3 has 15 amino acids. V lost 3 bases, J lost 4 bases, and 15 bases lay in between. In nucleotides, the CDR3 is TGTGCCAGCTCACCTGCGACAGCGAACAGCTATGGCTACACCTTC. Amino acids: CASSPATANSYGYTF.

The V gene is TRBV11-2, the J gene TRBJ2-5; D call uncertain. Germline CDR1 is SGHAT and CDR2 is FQNNGV. Trimming pared 5 bases from V and 5 bases from J, leaving 18 bases between. The CDR3 spans 15 residues. CDR3 sequence (DNA): TGTGCCAGCAGCGCCCTTTTGCTGAAGGGCGAGACCCAGTACTTC. Residues: CASSALLLKGETQYF. The whole variable domain, remainder taken from reference TRBV11-2 and TRBJ2-5, is EAGVAQSPRYKIIEKRQSVAFWCNPISGHATLYWYQQILGQGPKLLIQFQNNGVVDDSQLPKDRFSAERLKGVDSTLKIQPAKLEDSAVYLCASSALLLKGETQYFGPGTRLLVL.

V gene TRBV13 combines with J gene TRBJ2-7; 7 bases match TRBD1. The CDR3 totals 12 residues. Looked up from germline, CDR1 is PRHDT and CDR2 is FYEKMQ (reference sequence). V was clipped by 5 bases and J by 4 bases; unmatched bases: 2. The CDR3 nucleotides are TGTGCCAGCAGCGGCAGGGGGTACGAGCAGTACTTC. Protein: CASSGRGYEQYF.

V is TRBV5-1 and J is TRBJ2-3; no clear D. The CDR3 loop spans 13 amino acids. From germline, CDR1 is SGHRS and CDR2 YFSETQ. V dropped 0 bases and J dropped 2 bases, with 4 bases sitting between them. CDR3 bases: TGCGCCAGCAGCTTGGTGTACACAGATACGCAGTATTTT. It translates to CASSLVYTDTQYF.

V gene TRBV9 combines with J gene TRBJ2-5; a weak D match, TRBD1 (5 bases). Germline CDR1 is SGDLS and CDR2 is YYNGEE. With 0 bases removed from V and 7 bases from J, the gap between germline ends came to 13 bases. The CDR3 covers 14 residues. Here the CDR3 DNA reads TGTGCCAGCAGCGTAGATCGGACACACGGGACCCAGTACTTC. Translated, it gives CASSVDRTHGTQYF.

This chain uses TRBV7-3 with TRBJ2-1, with D maybe TRBD2 (6 bases). The CDR3 totals 15 residues. CDR1 is SGHTA, CDR2 FQGTGA, per germline. The V gene lost 5 bases and the J gene lost 5 bases, with 16 bases spanning the gap. The CDR3 nucleotides read TGTGCCAGCAGCCAAAGGAGACTAGGACACAATGAGCAGTTCTTC. Translated: CASSQRRLGHNEQFF.

The chain combines TRBV20-1 with TRBJ2-7; weak D call: TRBD1 (5 bases). Germline V CDR1 and CDR2: DFQATT, SNEGSKA (reference sequence). The V and J ends lost 4 bases and 4 bases respectively, with 8 bases between them. The CDR3 extends over 11 amino acids. The CDR3 sequence: CSAIQGYEQYF. Written as DNA, the CDR3 is TGCAGTGCTATTCAGGGATACGAGCAGTACTTC.

The V gene is TRBV6-6, the J gene TRBJ2-3; D may be TRBD2 (5 bases). CDR3 length: 16 residues. Per germline, CDR1 MNHNY and CDR2 SVGAGI (reference sequence). Trimming took 0 bases from V and 0 from J, leaving 10 bases between them. CDR3 DNA sequence: TGTGCCAGCAGTTACTCCGGGAAATCTAGCACAGATACGCAGTATTTT. Translation: CASSYSGKSSTDTQYF.

The V gene is TRBV5-8, the J gene TRBJ2-7; 9 bases align to TRBD2. The junction had 3 bases not matched to a gene; V was cut back by 0 bases and J by 2 bases. Germline loops: CDR1 SGHTS, CDR2 YDEGEE. This CDR3 region has 15 residues. The CDR3: CASSLGGGRAYEQYF. As DNA, the CDR3 is TGTGCCAGCAGCTTGGGGGGCGGGAGGGCCTACGAGCAGTACTTC.

The chain joins TRBV10-1 to TRBJ2-7; tentative D call: TRBD2 (6 bases). The germline V and J ends were trimmed by 4 bases and 7 bases, with 14 bases remaining between them. The germline V gene encodes CDR1 WNHNN and CDR2 SYGVQD (reference sequence). There are 13 residues in the CDR3. DNA for the CDR3: TGCGCCAGCAGTGTTGTCAGGGCGGGAGAGCAGTACTTC. It translates to CASSVVRAGEQYF.

The chain combines TRBV7-3 with TRBJ2-2; D may be TRBD2 (6 bases). Trimming pared 2 bases from V and 6 bases from J, leaving 13 bases between. Germline lookup yields CDR1 SGHTA and CDR2 FQGTGA. The CDR3 sequence is 15 residues long. CDR3 sequence: CASSLAGRRAGELFF. The CDR3, as DNA: TGTGCCAGCAGCTTAGCGGGAAGGAGGGCCGGGGAGCTGTTTTTT.

The V and J genes are TRBV28 and TRBJ1-1; no reliable D call. Germline V lookup: CDR1 MDHEN, CDR2 SYDVKM. The CDR3 has 13 amino acids. Between the trimmed V and J ends, which lost 6 bases and 8 bases, there was a span of 16 bases. The CDR3 nucleotides are TGTGCCAGCAGACCCCATTCCAAAAGAGAAGCTTTCTTT. Encoded protein: CASRPHSKREAFF.